This is a list of T cell receptor beta chains from one sample in a study of monozygotic twins with inflammatory bowel disease. TCRdb reprocessed the 5' RACE reads and reports one entry per CDR3 protein, with no DNA. This listing includes fewer than 550,000 distinct CDR3 sequences. Material: blood. All receptors derive from a human donor with ulcerative colitis or Crohn's disease, or a healthy co-twin of an affected twin (not recorded which). CDR3s include the opening cysteine and the closing phenylalanine or tryptophan.

CDR3 | J | V
CASSLQGAGYEKLFF | TRBJ1-4 | TRBV12-3/TRBV12-4
CASSLGLVQVEQYF | TRBJ2-7 | TRBV12-3/TRBV12-4
CASSSIAGTPGTEAFF | TRBJ1-1 | TRBV5-4
CASSRAATDSTDTQYF | TRBJ2-3 | TRBV4-3
CSARVASGGSETQYF | TRBJ2-5 | TRBV20-1
CASSPRQNTDTQYF | TRBJ2-3 | TRBV7-9
CASSVEVNEKLFF | TRBJ1-4 | TRBV9
CASSPTGGSETEAFF | TRBJ1-1 | TRBV18
CAISGGASKDTQYF | TRBJ2-3 | TRBV10-3
CSAPGEGRSKTQYF | TRBJ2-5 | TRBV20-1
CATSRVGGPEYGYTF | TRBJ1-2 | TRBV15
CASSLVGRQETQYF | TRBJ2-5 | TRBV7-9
CATSDLNEQFF | TRBJ2-1 | TRBV24-1
CASSLSPEVVNEKLFF | TRBJ1-4 | TRBV11-2
CSAPGGGGGNIQYF | TRBJ2-4 | TRBV20-1
CASSTTGQGIHSPLHF | TRBJ1-6 | TRBV19